This TCR beta chain was retrieved from a study of OX40 agonist ivuxolimab in advanced cancers. As for the study more broadly: Ivuxolimab was an agonistic, fully human IgG2 monoclonal antibody directed against OX40 (CD134), a costimulatory receptor. Prior anti-PD-1, anti-PD-L1 or anti-CTLA-4 therapy was permitted, and checkpoint inhibitors had been received by about 36% of dose-escalation patients. The paper reports the monotherapy dose-escalation portion (N ≈ 52 patients) of the phase I ivuxolimab trial. Of the roughly 54 dose-escalation patients, hepatocellular carcinoma was present in around 19, melanoma in some 15, renal cell carcinoma in 9 and head and neck cancer in 9. In the dose-escalation cohort, 65% to 90% of patients were male, and the mean age was approximately 64 years, with a range of about 20 to 90. Partial responses occurred in three dose-escalation patients: two with cutaneous melanoma and one with hepatocellular carcinoma. Intravenous ivuxolimab was administered to patients every 2 weeks at six dose levels: 0.01, 0.1, 0.3, 1.5, 3 and 10 mg/kg. Peripheral TCRbeta sequencing was intended to test whether TCR sequence diversity was altered and clonal T-cell expansion was caused by ivuxolimab. Study-wide findings and limitations: In the 0.1-3.0 mg/kg groups, partial responders had among the lowest normalized peripheral clonal expansion, particularly in CD8+ T cells. After ivuxolimab, more expanded clones were found on average in CD8+ T cells than in CD4+ T cells. At doses of 0.1 to 3.0 mg/kg, clonal expansion of both CD4+ and CD8+ blood T cells was observed from baseline to week 6. The antigen specificity of the clonally expanded peripheral T cells was not determined. Low levels of normalized T-cell clonal expansion were also shown by some nonresponding patients.

The trial excluded patients who had a history of autoimmune disease or were on systemic immunosuppression. In every dose cohort, peripheral blood was drawn for TCR sequencing at baseline, cycle 4 day 1, and cycle 7 day 1. Samples were obtained from an open-label, multicenter, first-in-human phase I dose-escalation trial of ivuxolimab. Adults with locally advanced or metastatic melanoma, renal cell, hepatocellular, or head and neck squamous cell carcinoma were enrolled in the trial. Before TCR sequencing, CD4+ T cells and CD8+ T cells were sorted from peripheral blood as separate populations. Measured from the cysteine to the phenylalanine, the CDR3 is 17 residues long. The kept DNA is CDR3 alone, 51 bases in frame from the first base. CDR1 and CDR2 are drawn from the germline V gene (reference sequence): MNHEY, SMNVEV. V is clipped by 4 bases and J by 0 bases, and the sequence between their germline boundaries is 19 bases long.

Note on this clone: Which antigen it targets is not known. No quality values exist for individual bases; no much larger clone is one base distant.

Genomic DNA was isolated from the sorted cells so that the TCRbeta CDR3 region could be sequenced. The immunoSEQ Assay was used for sequencing of TCRbeta CDR3 regions. TCRdb took this table from immuneACCESS and kept in-frame rearrangements with V and J called. Such tables lack part of the clones; where checked against another copy, unresolved V genes explain under half of the gap, and the rest is unexplained. This sample gives 70,000 to 95,000 clones in total; over 75% of them show up just once. In total, the top ten clones hold 4.1% of the sample. Sequencing used CD4+ or CD8+ T cells sorted from blood, obtained in a trial of the OX40 agonist ivuxolimab. The chain is encoded by TRBV27 joined to TRBJ2-7; the D gene cannot be resolved beyond TRBD1 or TRBD2, each matching 5 bases. This TCR was sampled from an adult with an advanced solid tumor such as melanoma, head and neck, liver or kidney cancer. In nucleotides, the sequence is TGTGCCAGCAGTTCATTCCGGGGCTATACCACCTCCTACGAGCAGTACTTC. Its amino acids are CASSSFRGYTTSYEQYF.